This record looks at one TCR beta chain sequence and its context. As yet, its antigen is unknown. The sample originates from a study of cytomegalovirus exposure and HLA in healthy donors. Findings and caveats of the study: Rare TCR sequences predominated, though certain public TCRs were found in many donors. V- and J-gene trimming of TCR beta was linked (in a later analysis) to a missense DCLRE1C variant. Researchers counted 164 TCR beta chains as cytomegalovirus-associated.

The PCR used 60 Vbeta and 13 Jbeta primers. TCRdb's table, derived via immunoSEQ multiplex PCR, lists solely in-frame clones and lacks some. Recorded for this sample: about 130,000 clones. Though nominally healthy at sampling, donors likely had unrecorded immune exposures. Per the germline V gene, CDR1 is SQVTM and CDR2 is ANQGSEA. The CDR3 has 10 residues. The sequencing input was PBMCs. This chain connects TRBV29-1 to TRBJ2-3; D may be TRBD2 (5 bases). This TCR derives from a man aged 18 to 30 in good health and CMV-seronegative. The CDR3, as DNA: TGCAGGGCCGGAGGAGATACGCAGTATTTT. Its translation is CRAGGDTQYF.